The 3 T cell receptor beta chains below come from one sample, sequenced in a study of identifying expanded T cells in peripheral blood. Libraries were prepared by immunoSEQ multiplex PCR; TCRdb keeps only in-frame clonotypes and omits some of them. Of about 100,000 clones in the sample, approximately 88% were seen once. Sequenced material: blood. The source of these receptors is a person aged 18 to 75 in good health.

For the CDR3, the DNA is TGTGCCAGCAGCTCGGCCAGGGGTTATGAGCAGTACTTC. This encodes CASSSARGYEQYF. The genes are TRBV7-8 and TRBJ2-7; D possibly corresponds to TRBD1 (6 bases). In germline, CDR1 is SGHVS, CDR2 FQNEAQ. The CDR3 length is 13 residues. Trimming took 4 bases from V and 7 from J, leaving 14 bases between them.

The rearrangement links TRBV7-9 to TRBJ2-6; perhaps D is TRBD1 or TRBD2 (5 bases each). Germline V gives CDR1 SEHNR, CDR2 FQNEAQ (reference sequence). CDR3 length: 15 residues. Trimming took off 5 bases at V and 1 base at J, with 9 bases between the two ends. CDR3 nucleotides: TGTGCCAGCAGCCCGTGGGGGTCTGGGGCCAACGTCCTGACTTTC. Protein: CASSPWGSGANVLTF.

V and J are TRBV9 and TRBJ2-1, with D possibly being TRBD1 or TRBD2 (5 bases each). With 3 bases removed from V and 6 bases from J, the gap between germline ends came to 13 bases. The germline CDR1 and CDR2 sequences are SGDLS and YYNGEE. The CDR3 runs to 14 residues. Here the CDR3 DNA reads TGTGCCAGCAGCGCCCTTCGGGGCATCAATGAGCAGTTCTTC. This codes for CASSALRGINEQFF.